The TCR beta chain under discussion was sequenced for a study of T cell repertoires in cytomegalovirus infection. TCRdb redid the calling of the reads with MiXCR, one entry per CDR3 protein. There are 69,000 or so distinct CDR3 sequences in the sample; 25% to 30% occur only once, and 59% lies in the top ten. The CDR3 runs to 16 residues. Trimming pared 5 bases from V and 6 bases from J, leaving 20 bases between. Germline assignment: CDR1 SGHTA and CDR2 FQGTGA. A note on this clonotype: What it binds is not known.

The chain carries TRBV7-3 and TRBJ2-1; a possible D gene is TRBD2 (6 bases). Sequences were derived from CD8+ T cells from cultured PBMCs, sampled from culture after CMV antigen stimulation. This sequence was found in a human donor in good health (CMV status not recorded). Some clones in this sample may be carry-over from other donors' samples. CDR3: CASSPPGAGTFNEQFF. The DNA for the CDR3 is TGTGCCAGCAGCCCTCCCGGGGCGGGGACTTTCAATGAGCAGTTCTTC.